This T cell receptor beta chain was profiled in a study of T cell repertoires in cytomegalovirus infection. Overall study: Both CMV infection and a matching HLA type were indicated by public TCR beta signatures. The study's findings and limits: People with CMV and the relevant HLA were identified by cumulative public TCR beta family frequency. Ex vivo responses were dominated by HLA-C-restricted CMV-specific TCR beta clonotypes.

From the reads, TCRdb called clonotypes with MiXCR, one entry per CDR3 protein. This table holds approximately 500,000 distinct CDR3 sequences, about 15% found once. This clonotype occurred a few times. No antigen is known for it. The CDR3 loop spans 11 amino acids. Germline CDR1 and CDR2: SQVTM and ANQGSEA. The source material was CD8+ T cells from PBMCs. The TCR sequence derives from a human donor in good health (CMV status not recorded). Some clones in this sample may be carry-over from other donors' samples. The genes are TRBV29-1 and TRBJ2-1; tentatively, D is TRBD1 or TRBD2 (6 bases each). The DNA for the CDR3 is TGCCGCGGGACAATCTACAATGAGCAGTTCTTC. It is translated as CRGTIYNEQFF.